The sequence of this T cell receptor beta chain was determined in a study of T-cell reconstitution after alpha-beta-depleted transplantation in children. TCRbeta library construction was performed incorporating unique molecular identifiers. Using its own MiXCR run on the PCR reads, TCRdb lists one record per CDR3 protein. The table includes approximately 420,000 distinct CDR3 sequences, 11% detected once. There are many counts of this clonotype. V gave up 5 bases and J gave up 2 bases, with 11 bases separating them. This CDR3 comprises 14 residues. From germline, CDR1 is WSHSY and CDR2 SAAADI. This material consisted of PBMCs from the stem cell graft donor, taken from the stem cell graft. The sequence was collected from a human donor who donated a stem cell graft to a child with acute myeloid leukemia. The rearrangement links TRBV10-2 to TRBJ2-3; D assignment may be TRBD1 or TRBD2 (5 bases each). CDR3 coding DNA: TGCGCCAGCAGTCCGGGACCACCCACAGATACGCAGTATTTT. Its translation is CASSPGPPTDTQYF.